One sample yielded the 6 T cell receptor beta chains listed below, sequenced in a study of OX40 agonist ivuxolimab in advanced cancers. Measured with immunoSEQ multiplex PCR; TCRdb has only the in-frame clones, and not every one. The data hold some 70,000 clones, with roughly nine tenths observed a single time. The specimen was CD4+ or CD8+ T cells sorted from blood, collected in a trial of the OX40 agonist ivuxolimab. These receptors all stem from an adult with an advanced solid tumor such as melanoma, head and neck, liver or kidney cancer.

This rearrangement joins TRBV5-1 to TRBJ1-4; D remains ambiguous. Trimming removed 0 bases at V and 0 bases at J, with 6 bases between. The CDR3 extends over 15 amino acids. Germline V CDR1 and CDR2: SGHRS, YFSETQ. The DNA for the CDR3 is TGCGCCAGCAGCTTGGATATTCCAACTAATGAAAAACTGTTTTTT. This encodes CASSLDIPTNEKLFF.

The V call is TRBV27, the J call TRBJ1-5; no reliable D call. The germline V gene encodes CDR1 MNHEY and CDR2 SMNVEV (reference sequence). V shed 6 bases and J shed 0 bases, with 12 bases lying between them. The CDR3 is 15 residues long. CDR3 DNA: TGTGCCAGCAGCCCTAGACGGTATAGCAATCAGCCCCAGCATTTT. The encoded protein is CASSPRRYSNQPQHF.

V usage is TRBV5-1 and J usage is TRBJ2-3, with 8 bases that match TRBD1. CDR3 length: 14 amino acids. Germline loops: CDR1 SGHRS, CDR2 YFSETQ. V was clipped by 3 bases and J by 3 bases; unmatched bases: 3. The CDR3 coding sequence is TGCGCCAGCAGCTCGAGGACAGGGACAGATACGCAGTATTTT. Protein product: CASSSRTGTDTQYF. The whole variable domain, remainder taken from reference TRBV5-1 and TRBJ2-3, is KAGVTQTPRYLIKTRGQQVTLSCSPISGHRSVSWYQQTPGQGLQFLFEYFSETQRNKGNFPGRFSGRQFSNSRSEMNVSTLELGDSALYLCASSSRTGTDTQYFGPGTRLTVL.

In nucleotides, the CDR3 is TGTGCCAGCAGCCCCTCCGCCGGCCCAAGCTCCTACAATGAGCAGTTCTTC. Protein product: CASSPSAGPSSYNEQFF. The chain combines TRBV7-9 with TRBJ2-1, with D uncertain. Trimming removed 5 bases from V and 0 bases from J, with 17 bases in between. CDR1 SEHNR and CDR2 FQNEAQ come from the germline V gene (reference sequence). The CDR3 covers 17 residues.

The V and J genes are TRBV11-2 and TRBJ2-7; the D is unclear. The CDR3 is 14 residues long. Germline lookup yields CDR1 SGHAT and CDR2 FQNNGV. V gave up 1 base and J gave up 4 bases, with 11 bases separating them. The DNA for the CDR3 is TGTGCCAGCAGCTTAGGGTGGCAGAGATACGAGCAGTACTTC. Its translation: CASSLGWQRYEQYF.

The V and J genes are TRBV4-1 and TRBJ2-2, with unresolved D. The CDR3 covers 15 residues. The germline V gene encodes CDR1 MGHRA and CDR2 YSYEKL. Trimming took off 1 base at V and 4 bases at J, with 10 bases between the two ends. The CDR3 sequence is CASSQGFPSTGELFF. The CDR3 bases are TGCGCCAGCAGCCAAGGGTTTCCTAGCACCGGGGAGCTGTTTTTT.